This T cell receptor beta chain appears in the sequencing data of a study of shared clonotypes between healthy human individuals. CD45RO-negative cells were positively selected for CCR7, leaving out terminally differentiated effector memory CD45RA+ cells. Using immunoSEQ multiplex PCR, the repertoire was profiled, and TCRdb retains in-frame clones only, with some absent. Here the sample spans a few hundred thousand clones, about 95% being singletons. The sequence was obtained from a woman younger than 45 in good health. Input material: naive CD8+ T cells sorted from blood.

The CDR3 bases are TGTGCCAGCAGCATTAGCGATGAGCAGTTCTTC. It yields the protein CASSISDEQFF. The chain has TRBV5-4 and TRBJ2-1; weak D call: TRBD2 (5 bases). The CDR3 is 11 amino acids. Trimming took 4 bases from V and 8 from J, leaving 7 bases between them. Germline V gene lookup returns CDR1 SGHNT and CDR2 YYREEE (reference sequence).